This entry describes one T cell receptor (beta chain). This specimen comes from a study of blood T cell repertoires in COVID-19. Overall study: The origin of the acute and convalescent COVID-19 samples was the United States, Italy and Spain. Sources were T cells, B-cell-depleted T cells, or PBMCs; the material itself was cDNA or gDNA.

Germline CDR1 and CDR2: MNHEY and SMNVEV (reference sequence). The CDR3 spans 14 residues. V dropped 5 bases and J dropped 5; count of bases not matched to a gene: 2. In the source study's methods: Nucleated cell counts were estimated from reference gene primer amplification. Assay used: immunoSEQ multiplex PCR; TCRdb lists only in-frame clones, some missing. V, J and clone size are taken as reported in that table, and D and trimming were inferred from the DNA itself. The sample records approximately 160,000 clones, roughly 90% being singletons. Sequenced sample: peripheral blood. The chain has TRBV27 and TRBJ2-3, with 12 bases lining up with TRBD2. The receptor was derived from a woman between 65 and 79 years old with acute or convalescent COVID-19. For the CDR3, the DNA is TGTGCCAGCAGTCAGGGACTAGCGGGAGATACGCAGTATTTT. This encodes CASSQGLAGDTQYF.